Below are 9 T cell receptor beta chains sequenced from a single sample in a study of cytomegalovirus exposure and HLA in healthy donors. Primers for the PCR totalled 60 Vbeta and 13 Jbeta. Here immunoSEQ multiplex PCR was the method, and the copy in TCRdb shows in-frame clones only, minus some. The profile shows around 150,000 clones, roughly 78% of them singletons. The sample was PBMCs. These receptors all come from a woman between 35 and 50 years old in good health and CMV-seronegative.

The rearrangement uses TRBV5-1 and TRBJ2-3, with 9 bases that match TRBD2. Germline CDR1 and CDR2: SGHRS and YFSETQ. The CDR3 is made up of 14 amino acids. Unmatched junction bases numbered 4, after V lost 2 bases and J lost 6 bases. CDR3 residues: CASSFSGGGDTQYF. As DNA, the CDR3 is TGCGCCAGCAGCTTTAGCGGGGGAGGCGATACGCAGTATTTT.

This clone showed up just a few times. The genes are TRBV2 and TRBJ2-7; D might be TRBD2 (7 bases). The V gene's germline CDR1 is SNHLY and CDR2 FYNNEI. This CDR3 has 15 amino acids. V was trimmed by 6 bases and J by 4 bases, leaving 19 bases between them. DNA of the CDR3: TGTGCCAGCAGAGAGGGGCCGGGGGGCTTATACGAGCAGTACTTC. Its protein is CASREGPGGLYEQYF.

This clone was seen only a few times. The chain uses TRBV10-3 and TRBJ1-1; TRBD1 might be the D (5 bases). Germline loops: CDR1 ENHRY, CDR2 SYGVKD. Trimming pared 5 bases from V and 5 bases from J, leaving 12 bases between. The CDR3 length is 13 residues. CDR3 amino acids: CAISSGSGTEAFF. The CDR3 nucleotides are TGTGCCATCAGTTCAGGGTCGGGTACTGAAGCTTTCTTT.

The sample holds one count of this clone. This CDR3 is CASSQVLLGLAIYNEQFF. CDR3 DNA sequence: TGCGCCAGCAGCCAAGTACTTTTGGGACTAGCGATTTACAATGAGCAGTTCTTC. This chain connects TRBV4-1 to TRBJ2-1, with 10 bases fitting TRBD2. The CDR3 is 18 residues long. Unmatched junction bases numbered 10, after V lost 1 base and J lost 4 bases. CDR1 is MGHRA and CDR2 is YSYEKL in the germline V gene.

This clone has just one count. The V call is TRBV7-9, the J call TRBJ1-5; 7 nucleotides align to TRBD1. Losses at the gene ends were 3 bases for V and 2 bases for J; bases not matched to a gene: 1. CDR1 is SEHNR and CDR2 is FQNEAQ in the germline V gene (reference sequence). The CDR3 runs to 14 residues. The CDR3 sequence is CASSFQGGNQPQHF. For the CDR3, the DNA is TGTGCCAGCAGCTTTCAGGGGGGCAATCAGCCCCAGCATTTT.

The chain couples TRBV5-1 to TRBJ2-5; the match to TRBD1 covers 9 bases. CDR1 and CDR2 (germline): SGHRS, YFSETQ. The J segment lost 5 bases and the V segment lost 0 bases, leaving 2 bases of the junction unmatched. The CDR3 sequence is 14 residues long. CDR3 in DNA: TGCGCCAGCAGCTTGGGACAGGGGGACGAGACCCAGTACTTC. It is translated as CASSLGQGDETQYF.

The CDR3 region has the DNA TGTGCCAGCTCACCACCCGGACTAGCGGCTAGCACAGATACGCAGTATTTT. Translating gives CASSPPGLAASTDTQYF. The genes are TRBV18 and TRBJ2-3; TRBD2 agrees at 10 bases. Germline V gene lookup returns CDR1 KGHSH and CDR2 LQKENI. Trimming removed 0 bases from V and 0 bases from J; junction bases left unmatched: 3. This CDR3 region has 17 residues.

The genes are TRBV5-1 and TRBJ1-1, with D tentatively TRBD1 (6 bases). The germline V gene has CDR1 SGHRS and CDR2 YFSETQ. The CDR3 covers 15 residues. The V gene lost 4 bases and the J gene lost 3 bases, with 16 bases spanning the gap. The CDR3 sequence is CASSIPQGADTEAFF. As DNA, the CDR3 is TGCGCCAGCAGCATCCCACAGGGTGCAGACACTGAAGCTTTCTTT.

This clone showed up just once. The gene calls are TRBV19 and TRBJ1-5; D may be TRBD1 (6 bases). Germline V gene data show CDR1 as LNHDA and CDR2 as SQIVND (reference sequence). V lost 5 bases and J 3 bases, leaving 11 bases between the germline ends. This CDR3 has 14 amino acids. This CDR3 is CASSLRDTNQPQHF. The DNA of the CDR3 is TGTGCCAGTAGTCTCCGGGACACCAATCAGCCCCAGCATTTT.